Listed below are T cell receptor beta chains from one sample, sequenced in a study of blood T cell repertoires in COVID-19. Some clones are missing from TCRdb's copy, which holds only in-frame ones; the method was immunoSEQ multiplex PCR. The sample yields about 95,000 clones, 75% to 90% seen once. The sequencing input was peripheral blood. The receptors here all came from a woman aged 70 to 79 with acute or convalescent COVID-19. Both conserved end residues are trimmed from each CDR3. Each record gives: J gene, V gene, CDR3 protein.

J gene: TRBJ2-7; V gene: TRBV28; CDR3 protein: ASKVDRGTYEQY
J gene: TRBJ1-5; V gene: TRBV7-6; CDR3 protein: ASSAGGRDNYSNQPQH
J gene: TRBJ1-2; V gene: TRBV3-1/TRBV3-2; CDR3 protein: ASSHSGQGARYGYT
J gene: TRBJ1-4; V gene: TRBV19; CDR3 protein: ASSWDRGGEKLF
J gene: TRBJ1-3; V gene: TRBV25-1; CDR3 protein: ASSATGSGNTIY
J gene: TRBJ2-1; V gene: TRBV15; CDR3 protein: ATSSGEGWAVSGNEQF
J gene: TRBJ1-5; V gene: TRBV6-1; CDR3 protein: ASSEALTSGLNQPQH
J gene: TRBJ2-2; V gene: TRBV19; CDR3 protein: ASSLSGGPNTGELF
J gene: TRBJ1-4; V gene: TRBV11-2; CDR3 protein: ASSKRQGPGEKLF
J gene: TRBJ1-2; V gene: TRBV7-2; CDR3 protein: ASSLGHGRGKEGLGYT
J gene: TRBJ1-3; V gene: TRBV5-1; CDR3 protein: ASSVTGPPGNTIY
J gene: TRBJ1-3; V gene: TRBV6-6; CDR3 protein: ASSYLGQGGNTIY
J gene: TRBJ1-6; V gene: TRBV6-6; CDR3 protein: ASSRFGQEINSPLH
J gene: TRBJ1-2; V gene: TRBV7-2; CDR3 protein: ASSLGALSGSNYGYT
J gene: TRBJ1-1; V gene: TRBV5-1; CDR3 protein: ASSLETGRNTEAF
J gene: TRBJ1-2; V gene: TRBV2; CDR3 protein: ASKTDRARYGYT
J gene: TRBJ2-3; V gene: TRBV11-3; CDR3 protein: ASSSRQGAGDTQY
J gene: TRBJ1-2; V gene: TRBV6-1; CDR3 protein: ASSGRQIKPNYGYT
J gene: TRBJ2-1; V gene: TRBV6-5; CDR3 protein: ASKTGRSYNEQF
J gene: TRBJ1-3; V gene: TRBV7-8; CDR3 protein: ASSLYSPFSGNTIY
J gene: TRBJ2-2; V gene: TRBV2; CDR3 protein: ASKAGPGGELF
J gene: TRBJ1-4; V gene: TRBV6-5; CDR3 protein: ASSYSYSAGEKLF